This T cell receptor beta chain stems from a study of T cell responses to AZD1222 COVID-19 vaccine. Overall study results and limits: Donors in the cohort were predominantly white British and more often female, and clonal diversity was possibly underestimated.

With regard to this clone: Its antigen is not known.

This CDR3 region has 15 residues. Germline V gene sequence: CDR1 SGDLS, CDR2 YYNGEE. V shed 4 bases and J 3 bases; nucleotides not matched to a gene: 8. Sequenced by immunoSEQ multiplex PCR; TCRdb stores in-frame clones only, minus some. The table has roughly 100,000 clones, roughly 87% seen once. V and J are TRBV9 and TRBJ1-2, with 8 bases fitting TRBD1. This receptor was taken from an adult who received the AZD1222 COVID-19 vaccine. The material sequenced was peripheral blood, taken 28 days after the second AZD1222 dose. CDR3 DNA sequence: TGTGCCAGCAGCCCCCGGACAGGGCATGACTATGGCTACACCTTC. It specifies CASSPRTGHDYGYTF.